This is a list of T cell receptor beta chains from one sample in a study of CD8+ T cells in alopecia areata. Using immunoSEQ multiplex PCR, the repertoire was profiled, and TCRdb retains in-frame clones only, with some absent. The repertoire holds some 160,000 clones, 62% seen once, with 35% to 40% in the top ten. Sequencing was performed on CD8+ T cells sorted from blood. The receptors shown here come from a human donor in good health. The CDR3 runs from the conserved cysteine through the conserved F or W. The D gene is left open where the match is weak. Rows may omit the clone size; those that give it use once, few, many or a size class.

V gene: TRBV19
D gene: .
J gene: TRBJ1-1
clone size: .
CDR3 DNA: TGTGCCAGTAACGAAAGGGTTGACACTGAAGCTTTCTTT
CDR3 protein: CASNERVDTEAFF

V gene: TRBV29-1
D gene: TRBD1
J gene: TRBJ2-3
clone size: .
CDR3 DNA: TGCAGCGTTGAAGACGTAGACAGGGTTGAAGATACGCAGTATTTT
CDR3 protein: CSVEDVDRVEDTQYF

V gene: TRBV27
D gene: .
J gene: TRBJ2-1
clone size: many
CDR3 DNA: TGTGCCAGCAGTTTAGGTGGGAATCGGTTCTTC
CDR3 protein: CASSLGGNRFF

V gene: TRBV5-1
D gene: .
J gene: TRBJ2-7
clone size: once
CDR3 DNA: TGCGCCAGCAGCCTAACCCCCTCCTACGAGCAGTACTTC
CDR3 protein: CASSLTPSYEQYF

V gene: TRBV7-9
D gene: TRBD2
J gene: TRBJ2-1
clone size: .
CDR3 DNA: TGTGCCAGCAGCGCGTCCGGGACTAGCGGGAGTAGGCAGTTCTTC
CDR3 protein: CASSASGTSGSRQFF

V gene: TRBV28
D gene: .
J gene: TRBJ2-1
clone size: few
CDR3 DNA: TGTGCCAGCAATGGCAGGGGCCATGAGCAGTTCTTC
CDR3 protein: CASNGRGHEQFF

V gene: TRBV9
D gene: .
J gene: TRBJ1-6
clone size: .
CDR3 DNA: TGTGCCAGCAGCACAGACACGCCACCCCTCCACTTT
CDR3 protein: CASSTDTPPLHF

V gene: TRBV30
D gene: TRBD2
J gene: TRBJ2-4
clone size: .
CDR3 DNA: TGTGCCTGGAGCCAATCCCCGGGGGGGCTAGCCAAAAACATTCAGTACTTC
CDR3 protein: CAWSQSPGGLAKNIQYF

V gene: TRBV14
D gene: .
J gene: TRBJ2-7
clone size: .
CDR3 DNA: TGTGCCAGCAGCCTCGTACCCTTTGGTGGCGAGCAGTACTTC
CDR3 protein: CASSLVPFGGEQYF

V gene: TRBV27
D gene: TRBD1
J gene: TRBJ1-2
clone size: .
CDR3 DNA: TGTGCCAGCAGTTTAACTCAACGGGACAGCTATGGCTACACCTTC
CDR3 protein: CASSLTQRDSYGYTF

V gene: TRBV9
D gene: .
J gene: TRBJ2-5
clone size: .
CDR3 DNA: TGTGCCAGCAGCGTAGCAGGGGCCGGAGAGACCCAGTACTTC
CDR3 protein: CASSVAGAGETQYF

V gene: TRBV4-2
D gene: .
J gene: TRBJ2-7
clone size: .
CDR3 DNA: TGTGCCAGCAGCCACCCAGGAGAGGGTTATTTCTCCTACGAGCAGTACTTC
CDR3 protein: CASSHPGEGYFSYEQYF

V gene: TRBV6-5
D gene: .
J gene: TRBJ2-1
clone size: few
CDR3 DNA: TGTGCCAGCAGTTACAGGGACTACAATGAGCAGTTCTTC
CDR3 protein: CASSYRDYNEQFF

V gene: TRBV9
D gene: TRBD2
J gene: TRBJ2-1
clone size: .
CDR3 DNA: TGTGCCAGCAGCGCCACCGGGACGGGGGGCAATGAGCAGTTCTTC
CDR3 protein: CASSATGTGGNEQFF